One sample yielded the 4 T cell receptor beta chains listed below, sequenced in a study of Ad26.COV2.S vaccination and SARS-CoV-2 variants. The table came from immunoSEQ multiplex PCR; TCRdb's copy has only in-frame clones and leaves some out. The profile covers about 680,000 clones, with around 92% appearing a single time and approximately 1.5% taken by the ten largest. Treatment given: some 20 received Ad26.COV2.S at low or high dose, single or two shots; 5 received placebo; per-sample allocation not given. Day 63 following the first vaccine or placebo injection was when the samples were taken. The starting material was peripheral blood, obtained in a trial of Ad26.COV2.S vaccine versus placebo. These receptors originate from a person between 18 and 65 years old who received the Ad26.COV2.S COVID-19 vaccine or a placebo.

The V gene is TRBV15, the J gene TRBJ2-2; no clear D gene. The CDR3 is 14 amino acids. Between the trimmed V and J ends, which lost 1 base and 7 bases, there was a span of 10 bases. The germline CDR1 and CDR2 sequences are LNHNV and YYDKDF (reference sequence). The DNA for the CDR3 is TGTGCCACCAGCAGAGGACGGGCTGGCGGGGAGCTGTTTTTT. It specifies CATSRGRAGGELFF.

The chain's CDR3 is CASSLSVAGGANVLTF. CDR3 nucleotides: TGCGCCAGCAGCTTGAGTGTGGCGGGTGGGGCCAACGTCCTGACTTTC. The rearrangement joins TRBV5-1 to TRBJ2-6, with D maybe TRBD2 (5 bases). Looked up from germline, CDR1 is SGHRS and CDR2 is YFSETQ. CDR3 length: 16 residues. The germline V and J ends were trimmed by 1 base and 3 bases, with 11 bases remaining between them.

V gene TRBV10-3 combines with J gene TRBJ2-1; possibly TRBD2 for D (6 bases). The CDR3 loop spans 14 amino acids. Germline V gene sequence: CDR1 ENHRY, CDR2 SYGVKD. V lost 6 bases and J 6 bases, leaving 15 bases between the germline ends. CDR3 amino acids: CAIRGDLNINEQFF. CDR3 DNA sequence: TGTGCCATCAGGGGGGACTTGAATATCAATGAGCAGTTCTTC.

The chain links TRBV6-5 to TRBJ2-1; 7 bases align to TRBD1. Germline assignment: CDR1 MNHEY and CDR2 SVGAGI. The ends lost 2 bases at V and 8 bases at J; junction bases unmatched: 3. This CDR3 spans 13 amino acids. The CDR3 loop reads CASSYETGYEQFF. The DNA for the CDR3 is TGTGCCAGCAGTTACGAGACAGGGTATGAGCAGTTCTTC.